These T cell receptor beta chains were read from a single sample in a study of blood T cell repertoires in COVID-19. Data came from immunoSEQ multiplex PCR; TCRdb stores just in-frame clones and leaves some out. The sample has over 250,000 clones, about nine tenths seen once. The sample taken for sequencing was peripheral blood. Source of these receptors: a woman aged 40 to 49 who had recovered from COVID-19. Both conserved end residues are part of each CDR3. Fields, in order: V gene, clone size, J gene, D gene, CDR3 DNA, CDR3 protein. The D gene is left open where the match is weak. Expanded clones get a size class; other rows say once, few or many, or leave the size out.

V: TRBV5-4
size: -
J: TRBJ1-2
D: TRBD1
DNA: TGTGCCAGCAGCCAAGGACAGGCGCTGAGGGGCTACACCTTC
CDR3: CASSQGQALRGYTF

V: TRBV7-2
size: -
J: TRBJ2-1
D: -
DNA: TGTGCCAGCAGCTTAGAGGCGGGGAAAACCTACAATGAGCAGTTCTTC
CDR3: CASSLEAGKTYNEQFF

V: TRBV18
size: -
J: TRBJ1-1
D: TRBD1
DNA: TGTGCCAGCTCACCGGGACAGGGTGGAAACACTGAAGCTTTCTTT
CDR3: CASSPGQGGNTEAFF

V: TRBV12-3/TRBV12-4
size: -
J: TRBJ1-1
D: -
DNA: TGTGCCAGCAGTTTAGGGCTGAACACTGAAGCTTTCTTT
CDR3: CASSLGLNTEAFF

V: TRBV11-2
size: -
J: TRBJ1-3
D: TRBD1
DNA: TGTGCCAGCAGCGCTGACAGGGGCGCTGGAAACACCATATATTTT
CDR3: CASSADRGAGNTIYF

V: TRBV12-5
size: -
J: TRBJ2-7
D: TRBD2
DNA: TGTGCTAGTGGGCTAGCGGGGGTAACCTACGAGCAGTACTTC
CDR3: CASGLAGVTYEQYF

V: TRBV10-1
size: -
J: TRBJ2-7
D: TRBD2
DNA: TGCGCCAGCAGTGAGTCCTTGTGGACTAGCGGGGGACATAACTACGAGCAGTACTTC
CDR3: CASSESLWTSGGHNYEQYF

V: TRBV4-3
size: -
J: TRBJ2-7
D: TRBD1
DNA: TGCGCCAGCAGCCAAGAAAAGGGGACAGGCGGCTTCGACGAGCAGTACTTC
CDR3: CASSQEKGTGGFDEQYF

V: TRBV27
size: -
J: TRBJ1-5
D: TRBD1
DNA: TGTGCCAGCAGTCGACAGGGGAATCAGCCCCAGCATTTT
CDR3: CASSRQGNQPQHF

V: TRBV27
size: -
J: TRBJ1-1
D: TRBD1
DNA: TGTGCCAGCAGTTTACTGACAGGGGCCATAGGGATGAACACTGAAGCTTTCTTT
CDR3: CASSLLTGAIGMNTEAFF

V: TRBV10-3
size: few
J: TRBJ1-6
D: -
DNA: TGTGCCTCAGCCGTTTGGAACAGTAATGATAATTCACCCCTCCACTTT
CDR3: CASAVWNSNDNSPLHF

V: TRBV6-5
size: -
J: TRBJ2-5
D: TRBD2
DNA: TGTGCCACCCTCGGGAGGGCGGAGACCCAGTACTTC
CDR3: CATLGRAETQYF

V: TRBV7-9
size: -
J: TRBJ2-5
D: -
DNA: TGTGCCAGCAGCTCCTCCGTTAGGGGCAGGGGTCATGGAGAGACCCAGTACTTC
CDR3: CASSSSVRGRGHGETQYF

V: TRBV5-4
size: -
J: TRBJ1-1
D: -
DNA: TGTGCCAGCAGCTTGTTACAGGGCTATATCACTGAAGCTTTCTTT
CDR3: CASSLLQGYITEAFF

V: TRBV5-1
size: -
J: TRBJ2-7
D: TRBD2
DNA: TGCGCCAGCAGCTTAGGACTAGCCGATTACTACGAGCAGTACTTC
CDR3: CASSLGLADYYEQYF

V: TRBV7-9
size: -
J: TRBJ1-2
D: -
DNA: TGTGCCAGCAGCTTAGCGGCAGGGGCGCGGGGCTACACCTTC
CDR3: CASSLAAGARGYTF

V: TRBV5-1
size: once
J: TRBJ2-1
D: -
DNA: TGCGCCAGCAGCGTTCAGGGGAGTGGGGATGAGCAGTTCTTC
CDR3: CASSVQGSGDEQFF

V: TRBV3-1/TRBV3-2
size: -
J: TRBJ2-3
D: TRBD2
DNA: TGTGCCAGCAGCCCGTATCTAGCGGGGGGCGATACGCAGTATTTT
CDR3: CASSPYLAGGDTQYF

V: TRBV5-5
size: -
J: TRBJ1-1
D: -
DNA: TGTGCCAGCAGCTTGGTCACTCCCCGGAACACTGAAGCTTTCTTT
CDR3: CASSLVTPRNTEAFF

V: TRBV6-5
size: -
J: TRBJ1-1
D: -
DNA: TGTGCCAGCAGTTACATAACGGGTACTGAAGCTTTCTTT
CDR3: CASSYITGTEAFF

V: TRBV19
size: -
J: TRBJ2-1
D: TRBD2
DNA: TGTGCCAGTAGTATAATGGCTAGCGGGGTGGCCACTGAGCAGTTCTTC
CDR3: CASSIMASGVATEQFF

V: TRBV20-1
size: -
J: TRBJ1-2
D: -
DNA: TGCAGTGCTAGTAACAGTAACTATGGCTACACCTTC
CDR3: CSASNSNYGYTF

V: TRBV5-1
size: few
J: TRBJ2-1
D: TRBD1
DNA: TGCGCCAGCAGCTTGGTACAGGGGGCCAATGAGCAGTTCTTC
CDR3: CASSLVQGANEQFF

V: TRBV19
size: -
J: TRBJ2-5
D: TRBD1
DNA: TGTGCCAGTAGTATAGATCTAACAGGGGGCCAAGAGACCCAGTACTTC
CDR3: CASSIDLTGGQETQYF

V: TRBV15
size: -
J: TRBJ2-1
D: -
DNA: TGTGCCACCAGCCCTCGACAGGGAGGTGGTGAGCAGTTCTTC
CDR3: CATSPRQGGGEQFF

V: TRBV4-3
size: -
J: TRBJ1-2
D: TRBD1
DNA: TGCGCCAGCAGCCAAGATACGTACCCGAGACAGGGGGCTATTCGTGGCTACACCTTC
CDR3: CASSQDTYPRQGAIRGYTF

V: TRBV18
size: -
J: TRBJ1-4
D: -
DNA: TGTGCCAGCTCATCCGGACAGATCGCAACTAATGAAAAACTGTTTTTT
CDR3: CASSSGQIATNEKLFF

V: TRBV7-6
size: -
J: TRBJ1-6
D: -
DNA: TGTGCCAGCAGCTTAGCGACCGGGTTTAGATCACCCCTCCACTTT
CDR3: CASSLATGFRSPLHF

V: TRBV11-3
size: -
J: TRBJ1-1
D: -
DNA: TGTGCCAGCAGCTTAGCCGGGTTGAACACTGAAGCTTTCTTT
CDR3: CASSLAGLNTEAFF

V: TRBV6-5
size: -
J: TRBJ1-2
D: -
DNA: TGTGCCAGCAGTTACTCGAGTTCCAGGCCCAACTATGGCTACACCTTC
CDR3: CASSYSSSRPNYGYTF

V: TRBV5-1
size: -
J: TRBJ2-2
D: -
DNA: TGCGCCAGCAGCTTGTCTGGCGGGGGCAACACCGGGGAGCTGTTTTTT
CDR3: CASSLSGGGNTGELFF

V: TRBV6-6
size: -
J: TRBJ1-5
D: TRBD1
DNA: TGTGCCAGCAGACCTACGACAGGGACCAATCAGCCCCAGCATTTT
CDR3: CASRPTTGTNQPQHF

V: TRBV11-2
size: -
J: TRBJ2-1
D: TRBD2
DNA: TGTGCCAGCAGCTTCGGGGAGGGAGTGAGCAAGTTCTTC
CDR3: CASSFGEGVSKFF

V: TRBV2
size: -
J: TRBJ1-2
D: -
DNA: TGTGCCAGCAGCTATTCAGGGGATGGCTATGGCTACACCTTC
CDR3: CASSYSGDGYGYTF

V: TRBV5-6
size: -
J: TRBJ1-1
D: -
DNA: TGTGCCAGCAGCTCCCTCCGGGGGGGGCCTGAAGCTTTCTTT
CDR3: CASSSLRGGPEAFF

V: TRBV5-6
size: once
J: TRBJ2-1
D: -
DNA: TGTGCCAGCAGCTCCCGGGGGGCCGGGAATGAGCAGTTCTTC
CDR3: CASSSRGAGNEQFF

V: TRBV2
size: once
J: TRBJ1-4
D: -
DNA: TGTGCCAGCAGGCTGAGGTCGGCTAATGAAAAACTGTTTTTT
CDR3: CASRLRSANEKLFF

V: TRBV5-1
size: once
J: TRBJ1-2
D: TRBD1
DNA: TGCGCCAGCAGCCCCCGACAGGGATCGGGATTAAGTGGCTATGGCTACACCTTC
CDR3: CASSPRQGSGLSGYGYTF

V: TRBV6-1
size: -
J: TRBJ1-1
D: TRBD1
DNA: TGTGCCAGCAGTGAAGGACAGGGTGAAGCTTTCTTT
CDR3: CASSEGQGEAFF

V: TRBV7-9
size: once
J: TRBJ1-2
D: -
DNA: TGTGCCAGCAGCTTCGAGGAGACTAACTATGGCTACACCTTC
CDR3: CASSFEETNYGYTF

V: TRBV14
size: -
J: TRBJ2-3
D: -
DNA: TGTGCCAGCAGCCAAGATAACGGAGATACGCAGTATTTT
CDR3: CASSQDNGDTQYF

V: TRBV9
size: -
J: TRBJ2-2
D: -
DNA: TGTGCCAGCAGCGTAGCTCCGGACACCGGGGAGCTGTTTTTT
CDR3: CASSVAPDTGELFF

V: TRBV19
size: -
J: TRBJ1-5
D: -
DNA: TGTGCCAGTAGTATAGGCGCTTATAGCAATCAGCCCCAGCATTTT
CDR3: CASSIGAYSNQPQHF

V: TRBV7-7
size: -
J: TRBJ1-5
D: TRBD1
DNA: TGTGCCAGCAGCTTCAAAACAGGGGTCAGCAATCAGCCCCAGCATTTT
CDR3: CASSFKTGVSNQPQHF

V: TRBV5-1
size: -
J: TRBJ2-2
D: -
DNA: TGCGCCAGCAGCGTCCAAGCGAGGGGGTTGAACACCGGGGAGCTGTTTTTT
CDR3: CASSVQARGLNTGELFF

V: TRBV9
size: -
J: TRBJ1-2
D: -
DNA: TGTGCCAGCAGCGTAGGACAGGATCCTACCGGCTACACCTTC
CDR3: CASSVGQDPTGYTF

V: TRBV28
size: -
J: TRBJ2-1
D: TRBD1
DNA: TGTGCCAGCAGCCTCCCGACGACAGGGGTTCCCCACAATGAGCAGTTCTTC
CDR3: CASSLPTTGVPHNEQFF

V: TRBV5-4
size: -
J: TRBJ1-1
D: -
DNA: TGTGCCAGCAGCTTTGACAGTAAAGTCACTGAAGCTTTCTTT
CDR3: CASSFDSKVTEAFF

V: TRBV9
size: -
J: TRBJ2-3
D: TRBD2
DNA: TGTGCCAGCAGCGTAGGTGCGGGGGGGCGCACAGATACGCAGTATTTT
CDR3: CASSVGAGGRTDTQYF

V: TRBV10-3
size: -
J: TRBJ2-5
D: TRBD2
DNA: TGTGCCATCAGTAGCGGGGGGGCGGAGGAGACCCAGTACTTC
CDR3: CAISSGGAEETQYF